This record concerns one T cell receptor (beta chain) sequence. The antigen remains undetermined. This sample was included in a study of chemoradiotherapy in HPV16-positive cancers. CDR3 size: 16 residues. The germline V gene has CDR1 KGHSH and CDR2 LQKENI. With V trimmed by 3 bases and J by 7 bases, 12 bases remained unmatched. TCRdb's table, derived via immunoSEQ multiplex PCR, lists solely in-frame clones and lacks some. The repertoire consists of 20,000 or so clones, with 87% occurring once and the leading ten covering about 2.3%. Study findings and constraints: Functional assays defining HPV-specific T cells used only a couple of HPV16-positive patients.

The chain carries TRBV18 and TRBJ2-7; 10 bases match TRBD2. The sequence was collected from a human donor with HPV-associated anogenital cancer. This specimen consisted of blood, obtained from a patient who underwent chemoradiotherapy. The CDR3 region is CASSPLRSGGAGEQYF. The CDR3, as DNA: TGTGCCAGCTCACCCTTGAGAAGCGGGGGGGCCGGGGAGCAGTACTTC.